The rows below give T cell receptor beta chains drawn from one sample of a study of regulatory T cells in long-lasting Graves disease. Each CDR3 protein gets one entry after TCRdb re-called the multiplex PCR reads with MiXCR. The sample holds about 370,000 distinct CDR3 sequences; 15% are singletons and the top ten take about a fifth. Sequenced material: peripheral blood mononuclear cells (PBMCs), taken at new diagnosis, from a patient treated with antithyroid drugs. The receptors were gathered from a female donor with Graves disease. Both conserved end residues are part of each CDR3.

v_gene	j_gene	CDR3aa
TRBV28	TRBJ2-2	CASSLTGRGTGELFF
TRBV9	TRBJ2-7	CASSVGLAHYEQYF
TRBV15	TRBJ1-4	CATSSPLGEKLFF
TRBV3-1	TRBJ1-2	CASSVGAYGYTF
TRBV6-1	TRBJ2-2	CASEFSGVTGELFF
TRBV5-1	TRBJ1-1	CASRHGQGAVTEAFF
TRBV10-2	TRBJ1-6	CASSEGSSYNSPLHF
TRBV6-9	TRBJ1-6	CASSYESGWSPLHF
TRBV28	TRBJ1-1	CASSLLSEAFF
TRBV5-1	TRBJ1-2	CASSSPATYGYTF
TRBV7-9	TRBJ2-2	CASSGRTSGDTGELFF
TRBV27	TRBJ2-2	CASSSPGTGVAGELFF
TRBV19	TRBJ2-5	CASSIRLAGNLYQETQYF
TRBV3-1	TRBJ2-7	CASSQVGYLYEQYF
TRBV4-1	TRBJ1-1	CASREQGALTEAFF
TRBV27	TRBJ2-7	CASSLVGSSYEQYF
TRBV7-3	TRBJ2-2	CASSLTQGQTGHGELFF
TRBV2	TRBJ2-3	CASSEVGGAQDTQYF
TRBV28	TRBJ2-5	CASTQPKRKQETQYF
TRBV6-2/TRBV6-3	TRBJ1-2	CASSYGTDYGYTF
TRBV6-2/TRBV6-3	TRBJ2-7	CASSYPREAGGSDEQYF
TRBV20-1	TRBJ1-6	CSAMDRVGGHF
TRBV15	TRBJ1-2	CATSRGGQGHYGYTF
TRBV12-3/TRBV12-4	TRBJ2-1	CASSFYGRAWGNEQFF
TRBV6-2/TRBV6-3	TRBJ2-1	CASRGAGPTYNEQFF
TRBV12-3/TRBV12-4	TRBJ2-2	CASSRRQGAGTGELFF
TRBV20-1	TRBJ2-1	CSARRTGASSGNEQFF
TRBV7-8	TRBJ2-7	CASSSVGFDRGIYEQYF
TRBV5-1	TRBJ2-3	CASSPGERIGDTQYF
TRBV2	TRBJ1-5	CASRRQGDSNQPQHF
TRBV5-1	TRBJ2-7	CASSLGTAPGPYEQYF
TRBV20-1	TRBJ2-2	CSARDVRVSTGELFF
TRBV11-2	TRBJ1-5	CASSQYSNQPQHF
TRBV5-1	TRBJ2-3	CASSRGRAQDTQYF
TRBV27	TRBJ1-4	CASRPGGGAPGEKLFF
TRBV27	TRBJ1-1	CASSLSVGDTEAFF
TRBV6-5	TRBJ2-1	CASSYSAGAGSEQFF
TRBV11-2	TRBJ2-3	CASSPAIRGRTDTQYF
TRBV12-3/TRBV12-4	TRBJ2-3	CASSSPSDTQYF
TRBV11-2	TRBJ2-7	CASSSRTSGSPYEQYF
TRBV5-6	TRBJ1-3	CASSWTGAGNTIYF
TRBV11-3	TRBJ2-5	CASSRTGRETQYF
TRBV24-1	TRBJ2-2	CATSDTSKGAGPGELFF
TRBV7-6	TRBJ2-1	CASSFSGLAGSLRDYNEQFF
TRBV12-3/TRBV12-4	TRBJ2-1	CASSFGWRAVNEQFF
TRBV12-3/TRBV12-4	TRBJ1-1	CASSPRTNTGSTEAFF
TRBV7-6	TRBJ1-6	CASSWSMGSPLHF
TRBV12-5	TRBJ2-1	CASGNDGTLYNEQFF
TRBV6-5	TRBJ2-5	CASSSGWGRVETQYF
TRBV18	TRBJ1-4	CASSPMQNDNEKLFF
TRBV28	TRBJ1-2	CASTVEGQGAYGYTF
TRBV12-3/TRBV12-4	TRBJ1-2	CASSPPQRYGYTF
TRBV12-3/TRBV12-4	TRBJ1-5	CASSFFQAQHF
TRBV13	TRBJ1-1	CASSPPDLSVAFF
TRBV7-2	TRBJ2-7	CASSFLAAGLGEQYF